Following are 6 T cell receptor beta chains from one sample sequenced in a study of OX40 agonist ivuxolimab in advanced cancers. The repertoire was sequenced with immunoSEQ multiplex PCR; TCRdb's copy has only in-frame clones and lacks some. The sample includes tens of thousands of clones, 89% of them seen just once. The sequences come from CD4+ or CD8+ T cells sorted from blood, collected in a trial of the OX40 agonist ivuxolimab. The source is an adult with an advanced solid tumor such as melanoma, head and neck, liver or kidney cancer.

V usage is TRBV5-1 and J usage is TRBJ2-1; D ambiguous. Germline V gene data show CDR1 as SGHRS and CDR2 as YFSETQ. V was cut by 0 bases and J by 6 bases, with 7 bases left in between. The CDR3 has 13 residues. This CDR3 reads CASSLEAVNEQFF. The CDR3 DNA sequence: TGCGCCAGCAGCTTGGAGGCGGTCAATGAGCAGTTCTTC.

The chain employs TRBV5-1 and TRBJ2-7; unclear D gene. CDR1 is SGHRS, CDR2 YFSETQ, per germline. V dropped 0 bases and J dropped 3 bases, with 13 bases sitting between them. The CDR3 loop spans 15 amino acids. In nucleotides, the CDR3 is TGCGCCAGCAGCTTGGTTCCAGGACCAAACTACGAGCAGTACTTC. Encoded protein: CASSLVPGPNYEQYF.

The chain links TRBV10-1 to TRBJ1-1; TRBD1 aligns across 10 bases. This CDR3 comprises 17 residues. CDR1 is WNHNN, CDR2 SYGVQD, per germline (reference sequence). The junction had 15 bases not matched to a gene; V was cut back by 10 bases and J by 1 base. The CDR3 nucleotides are TGCGCCATGCACCTCCGGGACAGGGGACCAAAGAACACTGAAGCTTTCTTT. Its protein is CAMHLRDRGPKNTEAFF.

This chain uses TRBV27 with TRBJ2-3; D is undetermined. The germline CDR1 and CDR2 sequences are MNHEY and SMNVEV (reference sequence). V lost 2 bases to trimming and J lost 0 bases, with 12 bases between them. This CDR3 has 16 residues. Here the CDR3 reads CASSLGPITSTDTQYF. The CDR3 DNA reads TGTGCCAGCAGTTTAGGGCCGATTACTAGCACAGATACGCAGTATTTT.

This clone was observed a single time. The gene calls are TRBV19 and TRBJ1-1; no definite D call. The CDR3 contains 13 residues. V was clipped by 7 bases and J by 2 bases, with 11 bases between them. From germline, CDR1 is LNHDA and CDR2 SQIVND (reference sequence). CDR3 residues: CASIMQSNTEAFF. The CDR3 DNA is TGTGCCAGTATCATGCAGTCAAACACTGAAGCTTTCTTT. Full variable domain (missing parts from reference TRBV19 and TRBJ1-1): DGGITQSPKYLFRKEGQNVTLSCEQNLNHDAMYWYRQDPGQGLRLIYYSQIVNDFQKGDIAEGYSVSREKKESFPLTVTSAQKNPTAFYLCASIMQSNTEAFFGQGTRLTVV.

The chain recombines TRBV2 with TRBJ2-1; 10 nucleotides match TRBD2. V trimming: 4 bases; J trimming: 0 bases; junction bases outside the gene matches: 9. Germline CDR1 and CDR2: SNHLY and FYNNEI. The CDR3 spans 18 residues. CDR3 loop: CASSGSSGSPSSYNEQFF. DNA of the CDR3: TGTGCCAGCAGTGGCTCTAGCGGGAGTCCAAGCTCCTACAATGAGCAGTTCTTC. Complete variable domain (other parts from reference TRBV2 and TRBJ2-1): EPEVTQTPSHQVTQMGQEVILRCVPISNHLYFYWYRQILGQKVEFLVSFYNNEISEKSEIFDDQFSVERPDGSNFTLKIRSTKLEDSAMYFCASSGSSGSPSSYNEQFFGPGTRLTVL.